Following are 10 T cell receptor beta chains from one sample sequenced in a study of T cell repertoires in cytomegalovirus infection. The antigens these receptors bind are not known. From the reads, TCRdb called clonotypes with MiXCR, one entry per CDR3 protein. The data hold 550,000 to 700,000 distinct CDR3 sequences, with around two fifths observed a single time. Source: cultured PBMCs, taken from culture after CMV antigen stimulation. Every receptor here comes from a human donor in good health (CMV status not recorded). Some clones in this sample may be carry-over from other donors' samples.

This clonotype has just a few counts. J is TRBJ2-7 and V is TRBV7-2; 11 bases agree with TRBD2. This CDR3 contains 18 residues. Germline values: CDR1 SGHTA, CDR2 FQGNSA. With V trimmed by 4 bases and J by 3 bases, 14 bases remained unmatched. CDR3 region: CASSSQVSGGAAFYEQYF. The CDR3 region has the DNA TGTGCCAGCAGCTCGCAAGTTAGCGGGGGGGCTGCTTTCTACGAGCAGTACTTC. The complete variable domain, with remaining parts taken from reference TRBV7-2 and TRBJ2-7, reads GAGVSQSPSNKVTEKGKDVELRCDPISGHTALYWYRQSLGQGLEFLIYFQGNSAPDKSGLPSDRFSAERTGGSVSTLTIQRTQQEDSAVYLCASSSQVSGGAAFYEQYFGPGTRLTVT.

This clonotype was counted only a few times. The chain has TRBV27 and TRBJ2-2, with D possibly being TRBD1 (5 bases). The CDR3 is 16 amino acids. Per the germline V gene, CDR1 is MNHEY and CDR2 is SMNVEV (reference sequence). Trimming cost V 5 bases and J 2 bases, with 15 bases left between them. The CDR3 sequence is CASSRRGGTNTGELFF. CDR3 sequence (DNA): TGTGCCAGCAGTAGAAGGGGTGGCACTAACACCGGGGAGCTGTTTTTT.

The chain carries TRBV5-6 and TRBJ2-3; 12 bases are shared with TRBD2. The CDR3 is made up of 15 amino acids. Germline CDR1 and CDR2: SGHDT and YYEEEE. Losses at the gene ends were 4 bases for V and 5 bases for J; bases not matched to a gene: 5. This chain's CDR3 is CASSQELAGGDTQYF. In nucleotides, the CDR3 is TGTGCCAGCAGCCAGGAACTAGCGGGAGGAGATACGCAGTATTTT.

There are a few counts of this clonotype. This chain joins TRBV4-2 and TRBJ1-6; D may be TRBD1 (5 bases). The CDR3 sequence is 19 residues long. CDR1 is LGHNA, CDR2 YNFKEQ, per germline. Trimming left V 0 bases short and J 0 bases short, with 15 bases between. CDR3 sequence reads: CASSQDLQGRGSYNSPLHF. In DNA form, the CDR3 reads TGTGCCAGCAGCCAAGATCTGCAGGGCCGGGGCTCCTATAATTCACCCCTCCACTTT.

V is TRBV12-3 or TRBV12-4 and J is TRBJ2-1; D possibly corresponds to TRBD2 (6 bases). This CDR3 comprises 15 residues. Deletions cut 7 bases from V and 4 bases from J, with 17 bases between. This CDR3 reads CASILSGWSYNEQFF. CDR3 DNA sequence: TGTGCCAGCATCCTTAGCGGCTGGTCGTACAATGAGCAGTTCTTC.

The CDR3 nucleotides read TGTGCCAGCAGTTTAGCGGGGGGGCGGTCAGATACGCAGTATTTT. Its translation: CASSLAGGRSDTQYF. This chain uses TRBV12-3 or TRBV12-4 with TRBJ2-3; D perhaps matches TRBD2 (7 bases). The CDR3 is 15 residues long. The V and J ends lost 0 bases and 4 bases respectively, with 11 bases between them.

This clonotype showed up just a few times. This rearrangement joins TRBV15 to TRBJ1-1; D might be TRBD1 (5 bases). V dropped 1 base and J dropped 11 bases, with 11 bases sitting between them. This CDR3 region has 12 residues. CDR1 is LNHNV, CDR2 YYDKDF, per germline (reference sequence). The chain's CDR3 is CATSRVQRQAFF. Here the CDR3 DNA reads TGTGCCACCAGCAGAGTACAGAGACAGGCTTTCTTT.

The chain uses TRBV30 and TRBJ1-1; D perhaps matches TRBD1 (5 bases). Trimming took off 2 bases at V and 5 bases at J, with 18 bases between the two ends. In germline, CDR1 is GTSNPN, CDR2 SVGIG (reference sequence). The CDR3 is made up of 15 amino acids. This CDR3 reads CAWSRPDGGRTEAFF. CDR3 coding DNA: TGTGCCTGGAGTCGACCGGACGGGGGACGGACTGAAGCTTTCTTT.

The chain employs TRBV2 and TRBJ1-2, with TRBD1 identical over 9 bases. The CDR3 loop spans 13 amino acids. V trimming: 6 bases; J trimming: 7 bases; junction bases outside the gene matches: 6. CDR1 SNHLY and CDR2 FYNNEI come from the germline V gene. CDR3 coding DNA: TGTGCCAGCAGGCGGGACAGGGCGGCTGGCTACACCTTC. This codes for CASRRDRAAGYTF.

The chain links TRBV7-9 to TRBJ1-2; 7 bases match TRBD1. This CDR3 has 13 amino acids. Germline CDR1 reads SEHNR; CDR2 reads FQNEAQ (reference sequence). V dropped 5 bases and J dropped 6; count of bases not matched to a gene: 6. CDR3 coding DNA: TGTGCCAGCAGCGCGACAGGGTATAATGGCTACACCTTC. This sequence encodes CASSATGYNGYTF.